This T cell receptor beta chain was observed in a study of T cell repertoires in cytomegalovirus infection. With 2 bases removed from V and 0 bases from J, the gap between germline ends came to 8 bases. Looked up from germline, CDR1 is MNHEY and CDR2 is SMNVEV (reference sequence). This CDR3 is 16 amino acids long. Via MiXCR, TCRdb re-called the reads, giving one row per CDR3 protein. This table has about 830,000 distinct CDR3 sequences, around a third appearing once. Turning to this clonotype: Its antigen is unidentified.

The specimen comprised cultured CD8+ T cells from PBMCs, sampled from culture after CMV antigen stimulation. The TCR originated in a human donor in good health (CMV status not recorded). Some clones in this sample may be carry-over from other donors' samples. This chain connects TRBV27 to TRBJ1-6; no definite D call. DNA for the CDR3: TGTGCCAGCAGTTTAAGGGTTAGCTCCTATAATTCACCCCTCCACTTT. This codes for CASSLRVSSYNSPLHF.